The rows below give T cell receptor beta chains drawn from one sample of a study of shared clonotypes between healthy human individuals. This table comes from immunoSEQ multiplex PCR, and its TCRdb copy is limited to in-frame clones, with some not included. Of 2,500,000 or so clones in the sample, 85% to 95% are singletons; the top ten hold approximately 0.4%. The material sequenced was naive CD4+ T cells from PBMCs. The receptors originated from a man between 18 and 29 years old in good health. Some clones in this sample may be carry-over from other donors' samples. CDR3s include the opening cysteine and the closing phenylalanine or tryptophan. The D gene is left open where the match is weak. Expanded clones get a size class; other rows say once, few or many, or leave the size out.

14	TRBV9	.	TRBD2	TRBJ2-5	CASSVVAGEETQYF	TGTGCCAGCAGCGTAGTAGCGGGTGAGGAGACCCAGTACTTC
14	TRBV9	.	.	TRBJ2-5	CASSVGGTQETQYF	TGTGCCAGCAGCGTAGGAGGTACCCAAGAGACCCAGTACTTC
16	TRBV18	.	TRBD1	TRBJ2-6	CASSPQGAHGANVLTF	TGTGCCAGCTCACCCCAGGGGGCGCATGGGGCCAACGTCCTGACTTTC
15	TRBV11-2	.	.	TRBJ2-1	CASSLLAVSYNEQFF	TGTGCCAGCAGCTTGTTAGCGGTCTCCTACAATGAGCAGTTCTTC
16	TRBV10-3	.	.	TRBJ2-7	CAISESRSPRTYEQYF	TGTGCCATCAGTGAGTCTAGATCCCCCAGGACCTACGAGCAGTACTTC
16	TRBV18	.	TRBD2	TRBJ2-1	CASSPLASGSTNEQFF	TGTGCCAGCTCACCATTGGCTAGCGGGAGCACTAATGAGCAGTTCTTC
14	TRBV6-1	once	TRBD1	TRBJ1-2	CASNDRGRDYGYTF	TGTGCCAGCAATGACAGGGGGCGAGACTATGGCTACACCTTC
13	TRBV2	few	.	TRBJ1-5	CASRTGSGQPQHF	TGTGCCAGCCGTACGGGATCCGGGCAGCCCCAGCATTTT
15	TRBV28	.	TRBD1	TRBJ2-7	CASSLSTGGSYEQYF	TGTGCCAGCAGCCTGAGTACAGGGGGATCCTACGAGCAGTACTTC
15	TRBV5-6	.	.	TRBJ1-4	CASSSGATFNEKLFF	TGTGCCAGCAGCTCGGGGGCGACCTTTAATGAAAAACTGTTTTTT
15	TRBV6-6	few	.	TRBJ1-1	CASSPQGGWNTEAFF	TGTGCCAGCAGTCCTCAGGGAGGGTGGAACACTGAAGCTTTCTTT
10	TRBV20-1	few	TRBD2	TRBJ2-1	CSALTSRQFF	TGCAGTGCTCTGACTAGCAGGCAGTTCTTC
18	TRBV5-1	.	.	TRBJ2-7	CASSSIGGDSYSPYEQYF	TGCGCCAGCAGCTCCATCGGCGGCGACAGTTATTCGCCCTACGAGCAGTACTTC
17	TRBV5-5	.	.	TRBJ1-3	CASSVDPLTGTGNTIYF	TGTGCCAGCAGCGTAGACCCTCTAACAGGGACTGGAAACACCATATATTTT
15	TRBV18	.	TRBD1	TRBJ1-1	CASSPLTGVATEAFF	TGTGCCAGCTCACCACTGACAGGGGTTGCCACTGAAGCTTTCTTT
13	TRBV10-3	.	.	TRBJ2-3	CAIMGVSTDTQYF	TGTGCCATCATGGGCGTTAGCACAGATACGCAGTATTTT
16	TRBV5-4	.	.	TRBJ1-6	CASSLATRGRDSPLHF	TGTGCCAGCAGCTTGGCCACCAGGGGCAGGGACTCACCCCTCCACTTT
14	TRBV18	few	.	TRBJ1-1	CASSAALLNTEAFF	TGTGCCAGCTCAGCAGCCCTATTGAACACTGAAGCTTTCTTT
13	TRBV2	few	.	TRBJ1-5	CASSDESNQPQHF	TGTGCCAGCAGTGATGAGAGCAATCAGCCCCAGCATTTT
13	TRBV5-6	once	.	TRBJ1-2	CASSSGRGYGYTF	TGTGCCAGCAGTTCAGGGAGGGGATATGGCTACACCTTC
15	TRBV6-5	.	.	TRBJ2-2	CASSLVGANTGELFF	TGTGCCAGCAGTTTGGTGGGAGCGAACACCGGGGAGCTGTTTTTT
13	TRBV18	.	TRBD1	TRBJ1-2	CASSRDRASGYTF	TGTGCCAGCTCACGGGACAGGGCCTCGGGCTACACCTTC
12	TRBV19	.	.	TRBJ2-7	CASSQTSYEQYF	TGTGCCAGTAGTCAGACGAGCTACGAGCAGTACTTC
14	TRBV6-5	.	.	TRBJ2-7	CASSYSIPVYEQYF	TGTGCCAGCAGTTACTCCATTCCCGTCTACGAGCAGTACTTC
14	TRBV30	.	.	TRBJ2-3	CAWSPPGPTDTQYF	TGTGCCTGGAGTCCCCCGGGACCGACAGATACGCAGTATTTT
11	TRBV29-1	.	.	TRBJ2-2	CSVSNWGELFF	TGCAGCGTCTCGAACTGGGGGGAGCTGTTTTTT
18	TRBV27	.	TRBD2	TRBJ2-1	CASRQQGLAGEGWNEQFF	TGTGCCAGCAGGCAACAGGGACTAGCGGGAGAGGGGTGGAATGAGCAGTTCTTC
18	TRBV7-9	.	TRBD1	TRBJ1-5	CASSPGTGDFGSNQPQHF	TGTGCCAGCAGCCCCGGGACAGGGGACTTTGGTAGCAATCAGCCCCAGCATTTT
14	TRBV4-2	.	.	TRBJ2-3	CASSQPRNTDTQYF	TGTGCCAGCAGCCAACCTCGTAACACAGATACGCAGTATTTT
16	TRBV27	once	TRBD2	TRBJ2-1	CASSLKVAGGPREQFF	TGTGCCAGCAGTTTGAAGGTAGCGGGAGGGCCGAGGGAGCAGTTCTTC
15	TRBV18	.	.	TRBJ1-3	CASSPAGHSGNTIYF	TGTGCCAGCTCACCGGCAGGGCACTCTGGAAACACCATATATTTT
15	TRBV6-5	.	.	TRBJ2-3	CASSYSASWADTQYF	TGTGCCAGCAGTTACTCTGCTAGTTGGGCAGATACGCAGTATTTT
13	TRBV9	.	.	TRBJ2-5	CASSVVGQETQYF	TGTGCCAGCAGCGTAGTAGGACAAGAGACCCAGTACTTC
14	TRBV10-3	once	.	TRBJ2-6	CAISGSSGANVLTF	TGTGCCATCAGTGGTTCGTCTGGGGCCAACGTCCTGACTTTC
17	TRBV4-1	.	TRBD1	TRBJ1-5	CASSQPGQGYSNQPQHF	TGCGCCAGCAGCCAGCCGGGACAGGGATATAGCAATCAGCCCCAGCATTTT
12	TRBV7-9	.	TRBD1	TRBJ2-5	CASRKGAETQYF	TGTGCCAGCAGGAAGGGGGCAGAGACCCAGTACTTC
15	TRBV28	.	.	TRBJ1-1	CASSWSLPRNTEAFF	TGTGCCAGCAGTTGGTCACTTCCGAGGAACACTGAAGCTTTCTTT
14	TRBV5-1	.	.	TRBJ2-7	CASSLGTAAYEQYF	TGCGCCAGCAGCTTAGGGACGGCAGCCTACGAGCAGTACTTC
14	TRBV18	.	.	TRBJ1-1	CASSPSGVGTEAFF	TGTGCCAGCTCACCATCAGGGGTGGGCACTGAAGCTTTCTTT
16	TRBV19	.	TRBD1	TRBJ1-1	CASSMVLTGENTEAFF	TGTGCCAGTAGTATGGTCTTGACAGGGGAGAACACTGAAGCTTTCTTT
14	TRBV6-5	.	.	TRBJ1-2	CASRMGATNYGYTF	TGTGCCAGCAGGATGGGGGCGACTAACTATGGCTACACCTTC
20	TRBV6-4	few	.	TRBJ1-4	CASSDGDTRGGFATNEKLFF	TGTGCCAGCAGTGACGGGGACACCCGGGGGGGATTTGCAACTAATGAAAAACTGTTTTTT